This T cell receptor beta chain was documented in a study of blood T cell repertoires in COVID-19 (dated by TCRdb to 2020 to 2022). A note on the overall study: Collaborator samples came from the United States, Italy and Spain and covered acute and convalescent phases of COVID-19. The prospective study material was composed of cDNA or gDNA derived from T cells, B-cell-depleted T cells, or PBMCs. Subjects who had been exposed to COVID-19, were actively infected with it, or had recovered from it provided the deeply sampled blood TCRbeta repertoires that made up the dataset. The repertoires were released in a freely available public database intended as a resource for research on the immune response to SARS-CoV-2. Samples came from the ongoing ImmuneRACE study (first 160 participants) plus 1,254 subjects from 6 global collaborators. Nearly every sample came with metadata listing a de-identified subject ID, COVID-19 status, age in years and sex. HLA class I and class II types, where available, came from metadata supplied by the sample provider rather than from assay-based typing. Overall results and qualifications from the work: How much clinical and demographic metadata was included differed by source and by participant, and the metadata was provided uncurated.

In the prospective study, participants were 18 to 89 years old, resided in 24 geographic areas of the United States, and were enrolled through a virtual design. In the prospective study, participants were assigned to cohorts based on the clinical history participants reported in a screening survey and a study questionnaire. In the prospective study, mobile phlebotomists collected whole blood, serum and a nasopharyngeal or oropharyngeal swab from each participant. Prospective study participants could optionally give additional blood draws and questionnaires over an approximately 2-month period. Blood samples from the prospective study were shipped frozen or at room temperature prior to DNA extraction. Worth noting for this clone: It has no known antigen specificity. No qualities accompany the bases; no much larger clone lies one base away.

TCRbeta CDR3 regions were amplified from genomic DNA using the immunoSEQ Assay, a bias-controlled multiplex PCR. The original methods were these. The number of nucleated cells in each sample was estimated from the amplification of reference gene primers within the assay. To quantify the absolute abundance of each unique TCRbeta CDR3 rearrangement, sequence reads were collapsed and filtered. For each sample, productive Simpson clonality was calculated as the square root of Simpson's diversity index across productive rearrangements. TCRdb's version of the immuneACCESS table is confined to in-frame rearrangements and falls short of the full clone set. An unresolved V gene accounts for under half of the shortfall where checked; the remainder is of unknown origin. That table supplies the V and J calls and clone size; D and trimming were determined from the DNA. In all, the sample holds 200,000 or so clones, and approximately 86% of those were seen once. About 3.8% of the sample comes from the top ten.

The trim is 2 bases for V and 0 bases for J, with a gap of 5 bases between the germline ends. The CDR3 measures 14 amino acids from cysteine to phenylalanine. The only DNA kept is the CDR3, 42 bases in frame from the first base. Reading the germline V gene (reference sequence) gives CDR1 WNHNN and CDR2 SYGVQD. Sequenced sample: PBMCs or T cells enriched from blood (not recorded which). The V and J segments used are TRBV10-1 and TRBJ2-1; the D gene is not confidently resolved. The TCR comes from a woman in her 40s with acute COVID-19. The DNA is TGCGCCAGCAGTGAGGGTAGCTCCTACAATGAGCAGTTCTTC. This yields the protein CASSEGSSYNEQFF.